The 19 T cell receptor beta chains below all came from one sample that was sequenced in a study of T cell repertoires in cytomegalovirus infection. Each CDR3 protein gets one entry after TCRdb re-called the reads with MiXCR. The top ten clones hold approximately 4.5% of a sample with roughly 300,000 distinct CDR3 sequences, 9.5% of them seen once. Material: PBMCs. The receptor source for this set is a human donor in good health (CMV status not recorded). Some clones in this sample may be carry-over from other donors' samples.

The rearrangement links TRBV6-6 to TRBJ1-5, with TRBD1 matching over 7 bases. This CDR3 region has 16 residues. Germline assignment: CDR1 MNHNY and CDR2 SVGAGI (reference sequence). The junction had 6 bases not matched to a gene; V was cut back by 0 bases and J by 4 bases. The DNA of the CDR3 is TGTGCCAGCAGTTACTCGGGAAAGGGGGCAAATCAGCCCCAGCATTTT. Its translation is CASSYSGKGANQPQHF.

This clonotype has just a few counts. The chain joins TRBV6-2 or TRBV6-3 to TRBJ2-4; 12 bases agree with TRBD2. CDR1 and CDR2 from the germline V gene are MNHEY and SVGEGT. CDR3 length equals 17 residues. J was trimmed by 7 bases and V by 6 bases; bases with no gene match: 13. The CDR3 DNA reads TGTGCCAGCAGAAGCACTAGCGGGAGGCCGGGGAGCAACATTCAGTACTTC. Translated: CASRSTSGRPGSNIQYF.

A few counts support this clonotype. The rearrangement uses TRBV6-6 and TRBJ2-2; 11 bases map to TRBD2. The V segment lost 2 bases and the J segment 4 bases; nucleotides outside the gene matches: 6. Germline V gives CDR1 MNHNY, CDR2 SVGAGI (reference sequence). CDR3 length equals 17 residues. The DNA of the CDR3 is TGTGCCAGCAGTTACGGTATCCTAGCGGGAGGCACCGGGGAGCTGTTTTTT. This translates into CASSYGILAGGTGELFF.

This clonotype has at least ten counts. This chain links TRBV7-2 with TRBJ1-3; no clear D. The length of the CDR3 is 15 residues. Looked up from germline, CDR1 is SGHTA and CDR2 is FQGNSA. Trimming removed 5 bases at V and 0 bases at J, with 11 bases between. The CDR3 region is CASSRTGSSGNTIYF. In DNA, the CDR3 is TGTGCCAGCAGCCGGACGGGGAGCTCTGGAAACACCATATATTTT.

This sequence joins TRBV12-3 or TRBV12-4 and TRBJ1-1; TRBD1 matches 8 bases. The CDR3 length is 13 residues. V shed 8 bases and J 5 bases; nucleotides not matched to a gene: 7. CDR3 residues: CASAQGARTEAFF. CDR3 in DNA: TGTGCCAGCGCGCAGGGGGCGAGGACTGAAGCTTTCTTT.

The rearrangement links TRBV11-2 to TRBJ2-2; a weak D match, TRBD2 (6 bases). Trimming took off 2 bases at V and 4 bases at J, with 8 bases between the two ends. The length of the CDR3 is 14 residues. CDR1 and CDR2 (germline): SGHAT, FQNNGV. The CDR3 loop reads CASSLLATTGELFF. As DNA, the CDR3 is TGTGCCAGCAGCTTACTAGCGACCACCGGGGAGCTGTTTTTT. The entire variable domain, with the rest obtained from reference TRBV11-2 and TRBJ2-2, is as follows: EAGVAQSPRYKIIEKRQSVAFWCNPISGHATLYWYQQILGQGPKLLIQFQNNGVVDDSQLPKDRFSAERLKGVDSTLKIQPAKLEDSAVYLCASSLLATTGELFFGEGSRLTVL.

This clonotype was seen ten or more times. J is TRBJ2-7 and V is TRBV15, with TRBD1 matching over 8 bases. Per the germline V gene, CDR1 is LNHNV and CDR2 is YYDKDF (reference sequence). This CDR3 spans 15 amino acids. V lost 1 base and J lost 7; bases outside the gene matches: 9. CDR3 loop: CATSRGARGQVEQYF. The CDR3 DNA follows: TGTGCCACCAGCAGAGGAGCCAGGGGGCAGGTTGAGCAGTACTTC.

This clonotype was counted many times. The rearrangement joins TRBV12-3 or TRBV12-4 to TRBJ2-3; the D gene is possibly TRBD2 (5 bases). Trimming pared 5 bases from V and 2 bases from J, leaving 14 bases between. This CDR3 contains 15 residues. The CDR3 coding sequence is TGTGCCAGCAGTCTATCACCGGGATACACAGATACGCAGTATTTT. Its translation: CASSLSPGYTDTQYF.

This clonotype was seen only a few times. CDR3 amino acids: CASSLVLAVEGQFF. CDR3 in DNA: TGCGCCAGCAGCTTGGTTTTAGCGGTCGAGGGGCAGTTCTTC. The chain links TRBV5-1 to TRBJ2-1, with TRBD2 as a possible D gene (6 bases). This CDR3 region has 14 residues. V lost 0 bases and J 12 bases, leaving 16 bases between the germline ends. The germline V gene has CDR1 SGHRS and CDR2 YFSETQ.

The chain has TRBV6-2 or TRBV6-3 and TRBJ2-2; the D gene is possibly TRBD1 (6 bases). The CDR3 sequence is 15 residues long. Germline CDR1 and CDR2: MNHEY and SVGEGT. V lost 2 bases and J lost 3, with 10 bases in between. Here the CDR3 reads CASSYLGADTGELFF. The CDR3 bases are TGTGCCAGCAGTTACCTGGGGGCGGACACCGGGGAGCTGTTTTTT.

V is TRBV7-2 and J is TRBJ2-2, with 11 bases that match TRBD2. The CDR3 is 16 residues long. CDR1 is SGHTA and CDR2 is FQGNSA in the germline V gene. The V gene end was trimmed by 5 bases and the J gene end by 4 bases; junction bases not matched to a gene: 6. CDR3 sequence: CASSLTSGSVTGELFF. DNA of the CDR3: TGTGCCAGCAGCCTCACTAGCGGGAGTGTCACCGGGGAGCTGTTTTTT.

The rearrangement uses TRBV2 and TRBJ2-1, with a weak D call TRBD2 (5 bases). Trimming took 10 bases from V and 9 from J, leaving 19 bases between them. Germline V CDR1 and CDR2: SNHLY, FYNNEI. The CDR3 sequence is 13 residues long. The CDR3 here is CATPGTSRSEQFF. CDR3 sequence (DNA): TGTGCCACCCCCGGTACTAGTCGGAGTGAGCAGTTCTTC. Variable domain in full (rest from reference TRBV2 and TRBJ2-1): EPEVTQTPSHQVTQMGQEVILRCVPISNHLYFYWYRQILGQKVEFLVSFYNNEISEKSEIFDDQFSVERPDGSNFTLKIRSTKLEDSAMYFCATPGTSRSEQFFGPGTRLTVL.

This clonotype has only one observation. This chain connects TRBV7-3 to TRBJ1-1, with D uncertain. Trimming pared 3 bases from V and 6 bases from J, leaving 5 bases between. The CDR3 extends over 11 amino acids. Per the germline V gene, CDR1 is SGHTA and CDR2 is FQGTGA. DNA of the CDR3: TGTGCCAGCAGCTTTAAGCCTGAAGCTTTCTTT. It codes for CASSFKPEAFF.

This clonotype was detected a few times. CDR3 bases: TGTGCCACCAGTAGAGGCGGGGGAACAGATACGCAGTATTTT. Translated, it gives CATSRGGGTDTQYF. The rearrangement uses TRBV24-1 and TRBJ2-3; 7 bases agree with TRBD2. CDR3 length equals 14 residues. CDR1 is KGHDR, CDR2 SFDVKD, per germline. V dropped 6 bases and J dropped 3; count of bases not matched to a gene: 5.

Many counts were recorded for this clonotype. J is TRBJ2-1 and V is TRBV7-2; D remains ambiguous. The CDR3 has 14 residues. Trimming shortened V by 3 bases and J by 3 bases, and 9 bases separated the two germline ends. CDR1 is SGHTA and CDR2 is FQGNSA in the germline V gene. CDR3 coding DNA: TGTGCCAGCAGCTTTAGTTCGGACTACAATGAGCAGTTCTTC. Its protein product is CASSFSSDYNEQFF.

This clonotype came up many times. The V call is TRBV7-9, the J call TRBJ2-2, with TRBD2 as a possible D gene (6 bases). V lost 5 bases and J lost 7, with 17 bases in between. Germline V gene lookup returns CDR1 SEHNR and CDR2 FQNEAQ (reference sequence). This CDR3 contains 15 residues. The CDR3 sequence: CASSPWEARIGELFF. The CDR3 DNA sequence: TGTGCCAGCAGCCCCTGGGAGGCCCGTATCGGGGAGCTGTTTTTT. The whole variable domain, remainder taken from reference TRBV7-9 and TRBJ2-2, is DTGVSQNPRHKITKRGQNVTFRCDPISEHNRLYWYRQTLGQGPEFLTYFQNEAQLEKSRLLSDRFSAERPKGSFSTLEIQRTEQGDSAMYLCASSPWEARIGELFFGEGSRLTVL.

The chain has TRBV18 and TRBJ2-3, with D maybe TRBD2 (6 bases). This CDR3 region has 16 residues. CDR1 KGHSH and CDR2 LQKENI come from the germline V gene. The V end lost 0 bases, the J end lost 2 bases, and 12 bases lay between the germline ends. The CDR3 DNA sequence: TGTGCCAGCTCACCACCAGGGCGGGGATCCACAGATACGCAGTATTTT. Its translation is CASSPPGRGSTDTQYF.

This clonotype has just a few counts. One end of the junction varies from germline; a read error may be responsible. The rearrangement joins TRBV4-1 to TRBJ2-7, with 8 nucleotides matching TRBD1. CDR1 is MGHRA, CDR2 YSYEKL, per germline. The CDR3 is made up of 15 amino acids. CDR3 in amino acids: CASSHQGASFGEQYF. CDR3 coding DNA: TGTGCCAGCAGCCACCAGGGGGCGTCTTTCGGCGAGCAGTACTTC.

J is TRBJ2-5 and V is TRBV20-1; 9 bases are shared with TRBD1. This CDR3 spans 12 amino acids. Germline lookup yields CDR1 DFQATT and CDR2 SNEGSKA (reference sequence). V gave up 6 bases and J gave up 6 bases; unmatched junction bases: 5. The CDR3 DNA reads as TGCAGTGCCAGGGACAGGGTGAAGACCCAGTACTTC. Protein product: CSARDRVKTQYF.